Each of the 4 T cell receptor beta chains below was sequenced from the same sample in a study of T-cell reconstitution after alpha-beta-depleted transplantation in children. The library targeted TCRbeta and was prepared with unique molecular identifiers. MiXCR, run by TCRdb on the PCR reads, gives a single entry per CDR3 protein. Here the sample spans roughly 610,000 distinct CDR3 sequences, 10% being singletons. Source: PBMCs from the stem cell graft donor, taken from the stem cell graft. These receptors were taken from a human donor who donated a stem cell graft to a child with acute myeloid leukemia.

The V and J genes are TRBV20-1 and TRBJ2-7, with 7 bases matching TRBD1. CDR3 length: 14 residues. Germline V CDR1 and CDR2: DFQATT, SNEGSKA (reference sequence). V was pared by 6 bases and J by 3 bases, with 11 bases of the junction left unmatched. The CDR3 region has the DNA TGCAGTGCACCGGACAGGATCAAGGGCTACGAGCAGTACTTC. It is translated as CSAPDRIKGYEQYF.

V and J are TRBV27 and TRBJ2-2; a weak D match, TRBD1 (6 bases). Germline V gene lookup returns CDR1 MNHEY and CDR2 SMNVEV (reference sequence). The CDR3 is made up of 16 amino acids. The V gene lost 4 bases and the J gene lost 4 bases, with 16 bases spanning the gap. CDR3 coding DNA: TGTGCCAGCAGTTGGGGCGCAGGGGTCGGCACCGGGGAGCTGTTTTTT. It yields the protein CASSWGAGVGTGELFF.

The chain's CDR3 is CSVVLAGANQETQYF. The DNA for the CDR3 is TGCAGCGTTGTGTTAGCGGGGGCGAACCAAGAGACCCAGTACTTC. V is TRBV29-1 and J is TRBJ2-5; 9 nucleotides match TRBD2. The trim removed 4 bases at V and 0 bases at J, leaving 6 bases unmatched. The length of the CDR3 is 15 residues. Germline V gene lookup returns CDR1 SQVTM and CDR2 ANQGSEA.

Notes on this clonotype: An end of the junction differs from the germline gene, which may be a read error. The chain links TRBV5-6 to TRBJ2-7; D is uncertain. CDR3 length: 12 residues. The germline CDR1 and CDR2 sequences are SGHDT and YYEEEE. This CDR3 reads CASSLVVGTPDF. CDR3 bases: TGTGCCAGCAGCTTAGTCGTGGGCACTCCAGACTTC.